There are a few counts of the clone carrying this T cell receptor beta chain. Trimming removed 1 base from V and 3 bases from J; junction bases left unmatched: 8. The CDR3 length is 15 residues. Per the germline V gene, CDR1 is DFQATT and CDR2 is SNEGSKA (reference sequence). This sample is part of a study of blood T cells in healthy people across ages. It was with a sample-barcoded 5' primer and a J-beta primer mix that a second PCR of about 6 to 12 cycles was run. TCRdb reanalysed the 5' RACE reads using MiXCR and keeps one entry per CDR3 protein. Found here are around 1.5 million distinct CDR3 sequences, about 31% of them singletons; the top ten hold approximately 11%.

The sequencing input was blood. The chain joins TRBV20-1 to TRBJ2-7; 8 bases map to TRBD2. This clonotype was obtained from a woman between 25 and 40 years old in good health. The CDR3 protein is CSARADSGNGYEQYF. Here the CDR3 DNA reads TGCAGTGCTAGAGCCGATAGCGGGAATGGCTACGAGCAGTACTTC.